Each of the 9 T cell receptor beta chains below was sequenced from the same sample in a study of cytomegalovirus exposure and HLA in healthy donors. PCR was performed using 60 Vbeta and 13 Jbeta primers. Some clones are missing from TCRdb's copy, which holds only in-frame ones; the method was immunoSEQ multiplex PCR. The sample yields about 140,000 clones, roughly 80% seen once. The sample taken for sequencing was PBMCs. The receptor set was obtained from a man aged 18 to 30 in good health and CMV-seropositive.

The chain couples TRBV6-4 to TRBJ2-7; no firm D call. CDR3 length: 15 residues. Germline V gene sequence: CDR1 MRHNA, CDR2 SNTAGT. Trimming pared 4 bases from V and 3 bases from J, leaving 16 bases between. The CDR3 nucleotides read TGTGCCAGCAGTGGAGCAGGTGGGTCCTACTACGAGCAGTACTTC. Protein product: CASSGAGGSYYEQYF.

V and J are TRBV5-1 and TRBJ2-5; 10 bases are shared with TRBD2. The CDR3 contains 15 residues. The germline V gene has CDR1 SGHRS and CDR2 YFSETQ. With V trimmed by 4 bases and J by 3 bases, 6 bases remained unmatched. CDR3 coding DNA: TGCGCCAGCAGCCCTCCCCTAGCGGGAGAAGAGACCCAGTACTTC. The encoded protein is CASSPPLAGEETQYF. Based on the CDR3 plus reference TRBV5-1 and TRBJ2-5, the full variable domain is KAGVTQTPRYLIKTRGQQVTLSCSPISGHRSVSWYQQTPGQGLQFLFEYFSETQRNKGNFPGRFSGRQFSNSRSEMNVSTLELGDSALYLCASSPPLAGEETQYFGPGTRLLVL.

This chain joins TRBV2 and TRBJ1-1; 9 bases agree with TRBD1. CDR1 SNHLY and CDR2 FYNNEI come from the germline V gene. This CDR3 comprises 14 residues. Trimming took 6 bases from V and 4 from J; bases not matched to a gene: 6. In nucleotides, the CDR3 is TGTGCCAGCAGCGCACAGGGGGCAGGCACTGAAGCTTTCTTT. Translating it yields CASSAQGAGTEAFF.

This clone occurred once. This chain connects TRBV7-9 to TRBJ1-4; the D gene is possibly TRBD1 (6 bases). V gave up 2 bases and J gave up 6 bases, with 19 bases separating them. This CDR3 comprises 17 residues. Germline V gene sequence: CDR1 SEHNR, CDR2 FQNEAQ (reference sequence). This CDR3 is CASSLPQGRARDEKLFF. In DNA, the CDR3 is TGTGCCAGCAGCTTACCCCAGGGGAGGGCGAGGGATGAAAAACTGTTTTTT. Full variable domain (outside the CDR3, taken from reference TRBV7-9 and TRBJ1-4): DTGVSQNPRHKITKRGQNVTFRCDPISEHNRLYWYRQTLGQGPEFLTYFQNEAQLEKSRLLSDRFSAERPKGSFSTLEIQRTEQGDSAMYLCASSLPQGRARDEKLFFGSGTQLSVL.

The V and J genes are TRBV29-1 and TRBJ2-7, with TRBD1 matching over 8 bases. Germline CDR1 reads SQVTM; CDR2 reads ANQGSEA. V gave up 3 bases and J gave up 8 bases; unmatched junction bases: 6. The CDR3 sequence is 12 residues long. The CDR3 is CSVEDRVAKQYF. The CDR3 nucleotides are TGCAGCGTTGAGGACAGGGTCGCCAAGCAGTACTTC.

The chain employs TRBV29-1 and TRBJ1-2; 12 nucleotides match TRBD1. The CDR3 runs to 15 residues. The germline V gene has CDR1 SQVTM and CDR2 ANQGSEA. Germline trimming cut 6 bases from V and 6 bases from J; bases unmatched to any gene: 11. CDR3 loop: CSVGTGGDLGHGYTF. As DNA, the CDR3 is TGCAGCGTGGGGACAGGGGGCGATCTTGGCCATGGCTACACCTTC. Supplemented by reference TRBV29-1 and TRBJ1-2, the full variable domain reads SAVISQKPSRDICQRGTSLTIQCQVDSQVTMMFWYRQQPGQSLTLIATANQGSEATYESGFVIDKFPISRPNLTFSTLTVSNMSPEDSSIYLCSVGTGGDLGHGYTFGSGTRLTVV.

This clone was seen only a few times. This rearrangement joins TRBV19 to TRBJ2-3; TRBD2 agrees at 8 bases. Germline loops: CDR1 LNHDA, CDR2 SQIVND (reference sequence). V lost 5 bases, J lost 0 bases, and 7 bases stayed unmatched. The CDR3 runs to 16 residues. CDR3 sequence: CASSPSGFTSTDTQYF. The CDR3 nucleotides read TGTGCCAGTAGTCCTAGCGGGTTTACTAGCACAGATACGCAGTATTTT.

The V gene is TRBV18, the J gene TRBJ2-7; no reliable D call. Germline V gene lookup returns CDR1 KGHSH and CDR2 LQKENI. V lost 3 bases and J 0 bases, leaving 15 bases between the germline ends. The CDR3 totals 16 residues. This CDR3 is CASSPQIISDSYEQYF. The CDR3 DNA reads as TGTGCCAGCTCACCGCAGATAATCTCTGACTCCTACGAGCAGTACTTC.

As to this clone: Sequence at one end of the junction differs from germline and may be a read error. J is TRBJ1-4 and V is TRBV9; D ambiguous. Germline lookup yields CDR1 SGDLS and CDR2 YYNGEE. The CDR3 runs to 14 residues. The CDR3, as DNA: TGTGTCAGCAGCGTATCCGGGTGGGATGAAAAACTGTTTTTT. Its translation: CVSSVSGWDEKLFF.